This T cell receptor (beta chain) was observed in a study of vaccination effects on CD4 cells after COVID-19. Study information: Following the second dose by a median of 72 days, the post-vaccine samples were obtained.

Concerning this clone itself: Its target is not known.

Antigen-specific CD4+ T cells expanded by the ViraFEST assay with viral peptide pools were then sequenced. When ten to eleven days of culture had elapsed, CD4+ T cells were isolated. The participants, recipients of two vaccine doses, got either BNT162b2 or mRNA-1273. In culture with about 10 IU/ml IL-2 and around 10 ug/ml peptides, PBMC were grown at fewer than 2.5 million per well. It was on days 3 and 7 that half the medium was replaced with IL-2 medium. The repertoire was sequenced with immunoSEQ multiplex PCR; TCRdb's copy has only in-frame clones and lacks some. The repertoire holds about 32,000 clones, with approximately 72% as singletons. Germline assignment: CDR1 SGHVS and CDR2 FQNEAQ. With V trimmed by 6 bases and J by 4 bases, 8 bases remained unmatched. This CDR3 spans 15 amino acids. Study-wide findings and caveats: Recruitment yielded few convalescent patients, and the study had no early post-infection timepoints.

This receptor was obtained from a human donor who received a COVID-19 vaccine. The sample consisted of CD4+ T cells from PBMCs cultured with HCoV-229E spike peptides, taken after COVID-19 vaccination. The rearrangement links TRBV7-8 to TRBJ1-2; 10 nucleotides agree with TRBD1. CDR3 sequence: CASSSAGTGVYGYTF. Written as DNA, the CDR3 is TGTGCCAGCAGTTCAGCCGGGACAGGGGTCTATGGCTACACCTTC.